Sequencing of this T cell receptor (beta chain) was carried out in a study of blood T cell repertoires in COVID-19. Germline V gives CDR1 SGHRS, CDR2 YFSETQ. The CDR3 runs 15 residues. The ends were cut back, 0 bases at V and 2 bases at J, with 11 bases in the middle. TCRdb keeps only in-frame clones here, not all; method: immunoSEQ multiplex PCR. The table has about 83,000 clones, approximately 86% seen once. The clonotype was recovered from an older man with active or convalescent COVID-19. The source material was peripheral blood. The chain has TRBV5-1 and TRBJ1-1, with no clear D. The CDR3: CASSLGANQNTEAFF. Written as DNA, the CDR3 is TGCGCCAGCAGCTTGGGCGCGAATCAAAACACTGAAGCTTTCTTT.